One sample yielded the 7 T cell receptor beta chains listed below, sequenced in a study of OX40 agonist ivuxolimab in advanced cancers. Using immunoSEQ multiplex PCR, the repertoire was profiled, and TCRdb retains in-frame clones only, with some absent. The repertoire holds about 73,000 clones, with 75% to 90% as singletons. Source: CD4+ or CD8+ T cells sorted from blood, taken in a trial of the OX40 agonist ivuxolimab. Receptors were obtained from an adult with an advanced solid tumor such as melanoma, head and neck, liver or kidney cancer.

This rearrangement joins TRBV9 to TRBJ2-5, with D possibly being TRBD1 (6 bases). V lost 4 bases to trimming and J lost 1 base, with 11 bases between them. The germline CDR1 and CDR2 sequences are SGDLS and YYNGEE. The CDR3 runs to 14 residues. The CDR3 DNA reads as TGTGCCAGCAGCCAGGGGACCGGCCAAGAGACCCAGTACTTC. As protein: CASSQGTGQETQYF.

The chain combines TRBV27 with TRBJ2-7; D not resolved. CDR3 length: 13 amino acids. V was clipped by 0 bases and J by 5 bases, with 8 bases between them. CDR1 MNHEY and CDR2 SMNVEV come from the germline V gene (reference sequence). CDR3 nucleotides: TGTGCCAGCAGTTTATCGCGGACCCACGAGCAGTACTTC. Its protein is CASSLSRTHEQYF.

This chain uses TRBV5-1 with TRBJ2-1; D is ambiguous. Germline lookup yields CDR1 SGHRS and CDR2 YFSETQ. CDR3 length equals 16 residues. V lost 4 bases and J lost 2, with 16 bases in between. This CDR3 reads CASSGFSRPPYNEQFF. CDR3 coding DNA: TGCGCCAGCAGCGGTTTCTCTAGACCCCCCTACAATGAGCAGTTCTTC.

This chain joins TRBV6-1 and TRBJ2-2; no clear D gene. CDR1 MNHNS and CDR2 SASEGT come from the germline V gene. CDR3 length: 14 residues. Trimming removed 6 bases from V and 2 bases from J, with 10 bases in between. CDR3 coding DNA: TGTGCCAGCAGGGATCTGTTTAACACCGGGGAGCTGTTTTTT. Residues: CASRDLFNTGELFF.

CDR3 residues: CASSMTSGMVGNIQYF. The CDR3 coding sequence is TGTGCCAGTAGTATGACTAGCGGGATGGTTGGAAACATTCAGTACTTC. This chain joins TRBV19 and TRBJ2-4; 11 positions match TRBD2. Germline V gives CDR1 LNHDA, CDR2 SQIVND (reference sequence). This CDR3 is 16 amino acids long. V lost 3 bases and J lost 6; bases outside the gene matches: 7.

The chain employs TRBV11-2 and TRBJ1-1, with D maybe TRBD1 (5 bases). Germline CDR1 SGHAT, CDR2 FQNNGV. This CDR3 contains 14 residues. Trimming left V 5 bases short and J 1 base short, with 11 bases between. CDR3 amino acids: CASSPRGANTEAFF. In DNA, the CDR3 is TGTGCCAGCAGCCCCCGAGGGGCGAACACTGAAGCTTTCTTT.

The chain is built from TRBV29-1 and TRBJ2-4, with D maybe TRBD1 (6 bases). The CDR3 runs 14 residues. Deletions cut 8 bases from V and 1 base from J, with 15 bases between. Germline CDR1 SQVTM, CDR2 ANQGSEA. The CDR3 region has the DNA TGCAGCCCCTTCAGGGGAAAGGCCAAAAACATTCAGTACTTC. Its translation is CSPFRGKAKNIQYF.